A selection of T cell receptor beta chains follows, all from one sample in a study of early T cells in non-severe SARS-CoV-2 infection. TCRdb passed the 5' RACE reads through MiXCR, listing each CDR3 protein once. The data hold some 80,000 distinct CDR3 sequences, with approximately 13% observed a single time. The sample comprised whole blood. All receptors derive from an adult who was a healthcare worker with PCR-confirmed SARS-CoV-2 infection or an uninfected control (not recorded which). Each CDR3 is given with its conserved first and last residue. The order of the fields is J gene, clone size, V gene, D gene, CDR3 protein, CDR3 DNA. The D gene is left open where the match is weak. Only some rows state a clone size, as once, few, many or a class for expanded clones.

TRBJ2-2,many,TRBV20-1,TRBD2,CSANPTSAGELFF,TGCAGTGCGAACCCAACTAGCGCCGGGGAGCTGTTTTTT
TRBJ2-3,NA,TRBV12-3/TRBV12-4,TRBD2,CVSTRLAGGQNTQYF,TGTGTCAGCACGAGACTAGCGGGGGGGCAGAATACGCAGTATTTT
TRBJ2-5,many,TRBV7-8,NA,CASSLIRLEETQYF,TGTGCCAGCAGCTTAATTAGACTGGAAGAGACCCAGTACTTC
TRBJ2-7,many,TRBV19,TRBD1,CATQRQGRQEQYF,TGTGCCACCCAAAGACAGGGGCGGCAGGAGCAGTACTTC
TRBJ2-7,few,TRBV5-1,TRBD2,CASSLLLAAPDEQYF,TGCGCCAGCAGCTTGCTACTAGCGGCCCCAGACGAGCAGTACTTC
TRBJ2-1,NA,TRBV7-2,NA,CATAETSSYNEQFF,TGTGCCACCGCAGAGACTAGCTCCTACAATGAGCAGTTCTTC
TRBJ1-5,many,TRBV2,NA,CASARRQADSNQPQHF,TGTGCCAGCGCACGGAGGCAGGCCGATAGCAATCAGCCCCAGCATTTT
TRBJ1-1,many,TRBV5-6,TRBD1,CASAWTGYNTEAFF,TGTGCCAGCGCATGGACAGGGTACAACACTGAAGCTTTCTTT
TRBJ2-3,NA,TRBV6-6,NA,CAPRGASGTDTQYF,TGTGCCCCCAGAGGGGCGTCCGGGACAGATACGCAGTATTTT
TRBJ2-7,many,TRBV30,NA,CAWSKGSDPYEQYF,TGTGCCTGGAGTAAAGGGAGTGACCCCTACGAGCAGTACTTC
TRBJ1-4,NA,TRBV29-1,TRBD1,CSVGGGNEKLFF,TGCAGCGTTGGAGGGGGCAATGAAAAACTGTTTTTT
TRBJ1-6,NA,TRBV7-9,NA,CASSLAQGGFNSPLHF,TGTGCCAGCAGCTTAGCCCAGGGAGGGTTTAATTCACCCCTCCACTTT
TRBJ1-5,many,TRBV28,NA,CASVGGGGRYQPQHF,TGTGCCAGCGTGGGAGGGGGGGGCAGGTATCAGCCCCAGCATTTT
TRBJ1-6,few,TRBV20-1,NA,CSASASGPRPNSPLHF,TGCAGTGCTAGTGCCTCCGGGCCTAGGCCAAATTCACCCCTCCACTTT
TRBJ1-1,NA,TRBV11-2,TRBD1,CASSRMDRAAFF,TGTGCCAGCAGCCGGATGGACAGGGCAGCTTTCTTT
TRBJ2-3,NA,TRBV3-1,NA,CASSRGPLPTDTQYF,TGTGCCAGCAGCCGGGGACCCCTTCCCACAGATACGCAGTATTTT